The source of this TCR beta chain is a study of blood T cell repertoires in COVID-19. Study details: Some COVID-19 samples were acute and others convalescent; all came from the United States, Italy and Spain. Sources were T cells, B-cell-depleted T cells, or PBMCs; the material itself was cDNA or gDNA.

In regard to this clone: The same CDR3 also results from other DNA sequences found in this sample.

Study members were between about 18 and 100 years old and lived in 24 US regions. TCRdb's copy holds only in-frame clones and misses some; the assay was immunoSEQ multiplex PCR. Seen here are approximately 270,000 clones, approximately 91% observed once, and the top ten hold roughly 1.2%. The sequencing input was PBMCs or T cells enriched from blood (not recorded which). The sequence came from a human donor in a cohort exposed to, infected with or recovered from COVID-19 (not recorded which). The donor label of this sample is uncertain.

CDR3 DNA: TGTGCCAGCAGCTCACAGGGAAACACTGAAGCTTTCTTT. It is translated as CASSSQGNTEAFF. The rearrangement joins TRBV11-2 to TRBJ1-1; D possibly corresponds to TRBD1 (6 bases). V was pared by 4 bases and J by 2 bases, with 8 bases between. The V gene's germline CDR1 is SGHAT and CDR2 FQNNGV. This CDR3 contains 13 residues.